One and the same sample provided the 10 T cell receptor beta chains below, sequenced in a study of shared clonotypes between healthy human individuals. CD45RO-negative CD8 cells positively selected for CCR7 made up the naive population, which excluded terminally differentiated effector memory CD45RA+ cells. Some clones are missing from TCRdb's copy, which holds only in-frame ones; the method was immunoSEQ multiplex PCR. The sample consists of hundreds of thousands of clones, 95% to 98% of them appearing once. Sequencing used naive CD8+ T cells sorted from blood. Receptors were obtained from a man in his thirties or forties in good health.

The chain uses TRBV7-9 and TRBJ1-5, with a weak D call TRBD1 (5 bases). This CDR3 is built from 17 residues. Germline loops: CDR1 SEHNR, CDR2 FQNEAQ (reference sequence). The V end was cut by 1 base, the J end by 3 bases, with 16 bases between. CDR3 in amino acids: CASSLVAGAPFNQPQHF. In nucleotides, the CDR3 is TGTGCCAGCAGCTTAGTGGCCGGGGCGCCCTTCAATCAGCCCCAGCATTTT. Full variable domain (missing parts from reference TRBV7-9 and TRBJ1-5): DTGVSQNPRHKITKRGQNVTFRCDPISEHNRLYWYRQTLGQGPEFLTYFQNEAQLEKSRLLSDRFSAERPKGSFSTLEIQRTEQGDSAMYLCASSLVAGAPFNQPQHFGDGTRLSIL.

CDR3 loop: CATSRVNREKLFF. The CDR3 nucleotides read TGTGCCACCAGCAGAGTTAATAGGGAGAAACTGTTTTTT. The chain carries TRBV15 and TRBJ1-4; no clear D. With 1 base removed from V and 11 bases from J, the gap between germline ends came to 11 bases. CDR1 and CDR2 from the germline V gene are LNHNV and YYDKDF (reference sequence). The CDR3 runs to 13 residues.

The chain uses TRBV5-1 and TRBJ2-3; D tentatively fits TRBD1 or TRBD2 (5 bases each). Germline V gene lookup returns CDR1 SGHRS and CDR2 YFSETQ. Trimming cost V 3 bases and J 6 bases, with 11 bases left between them. CDR3 length equals 13 residues. The CDR3 DNA reads as TGCGCCAGCAGCTGGGACCTGGCTGATACGCAGTATTTT. This codes for CASSWDLADTQYF.

This clone has only a few counts. The chain employs TRBV6-5 and TRBJ2-1, with 8 bases lining up with TRBD1. The CDR3 has 12 amino acids. Germline V lookup: CDR1 MNHEY, CDR2 SVGAGI. J lost 9 bases, V lost 5 bases, and 3 bases had no gene match. Here the CDR3 reads CASSPTGGEQFF. The CDR3 DNA is TGTGCCAGCAGTCCTACAGGGGGTGAGCAGTTCTTC.

This rearrangement joins TRBV4-2 to TRBJ1-1; D possibly corresponds to TRBD1 (6 bases). With 1 base removed from V and 11 bases from J, the gap between germline ends came to 20 bases. Germline CDR1 is LGHNA and CDR2 is YNFKEQ. The CDR3 is 15 amino acids. The CDR3 sequence is CASSQVMGRGPSAFF. The CDR3 DNA follows: TGTGCCAGCAGCCAAGTCATGGGGCGGGGGCCGAGCGCTTTCTTT.

This sequence joins TRBV28 and TRBJ2-7, with TRBD1 matching over 10 bases. The CDR3 extends over 19 amino acids. After removal of 5 bases from V and 1 base from J, the junction contained 17 bases not matched to a gene. In germline, CDR1 is MDHEN, CDR2 SYDVKM. Written as DNA, the CDR3 is TGTGCCAGCAGTCCTCGACAGGGGGCGTTTCGGTCCCCGTCCTACGAGCAGTACTTC. It codes for CASSPRQGAFRSPSYEQYF.

The gene calls are TRBV11-2 and TRBJ1-2; no clear D. CDR1 SGHAT and CDR2 FQNNGV come from the germline V gene. V was clipped by 1 base and J by 8 bases, with 8 bases between them. This CDR3 spans 12 amino acids. The CDR3 protein is CASSLGPGGYTF. Here the CDR3 DNA reads TGTGCCAGCAGCTTAGGCCCGGGGGGCTACACCTTC.

The V and J genes are TRBV25-1 and TRBJ1-1; D may be TRBD1 (5 bases). The germline V gene encodes CDR1 MGHDK and CDR2 SYGVNS. The CDR3 runs 12 residues. V was cut by 6 bases and J by 4 bases, with 9 bases left in between. The CDR3 DNA is TGTGCCAGCAGCGAAGGGGTCACTGAAGCTTTCTTT. Its translation: CASSEGVTEAFF. The whole variable domain, filled in from reference TRBV25-1 and TRBJ1-1, reads EADIYQTPRYLVIGTGKKITLECSQTMGHDKMYWYQQDPGMELHLIHYSYGVNSTEKGDLSSESTVSRIRTEHFPLTLESARPSHTSQYLCASSEGVTEAFFGQGTRLTVV.

The V gene is TRBV12-5, the J gene TRBJ2-2; TRBD2 agrees at 9 bases. This CDR3 has 16 residues. Per germline, CDR1 LGHNT and CDR2 FRNRAP. V was pared by 6 bases and J by 1 base, with 6 bases of the junction left unmatched. Here the CDR3 reads CASGPSGTENTGELFF. The CDR3 nucleotides read TGTGCTAGTGGCCCTAGCGGGACAGAGAACACCGGGGAGCTGTTTTTT. Complete variable domain (other parts from reference TRBV12-5 and TRBJ2-2): DARVTQTPRHKVTEMGQEVTMRCQPILGHNTVFWYRQTMMQGLELLAYFRNRAPLDDSGMPKDRFSAEMPDATLATLKIQPSEPRDSAVYFCASGPSGTENTGELFFGEGSRLTVL.

The V and J genes are TRBV10-3 and TRBJ2-7; the match to TRBD1 covers 10 bases. This CDR3 comprises 15 residues. Germline-derived CDR1 and CDR2 are ENHRY and SYGVKD. J gave up 7 bases and V 0 bases, and 6 bases lay outside the gene matches. The CDR3 region has the DNA TGTGCCATCAGTGAGTCTTGGACAGGGGGTCGAGAGCAGTACTTC. It encodes CAISESWTGGREQYF.